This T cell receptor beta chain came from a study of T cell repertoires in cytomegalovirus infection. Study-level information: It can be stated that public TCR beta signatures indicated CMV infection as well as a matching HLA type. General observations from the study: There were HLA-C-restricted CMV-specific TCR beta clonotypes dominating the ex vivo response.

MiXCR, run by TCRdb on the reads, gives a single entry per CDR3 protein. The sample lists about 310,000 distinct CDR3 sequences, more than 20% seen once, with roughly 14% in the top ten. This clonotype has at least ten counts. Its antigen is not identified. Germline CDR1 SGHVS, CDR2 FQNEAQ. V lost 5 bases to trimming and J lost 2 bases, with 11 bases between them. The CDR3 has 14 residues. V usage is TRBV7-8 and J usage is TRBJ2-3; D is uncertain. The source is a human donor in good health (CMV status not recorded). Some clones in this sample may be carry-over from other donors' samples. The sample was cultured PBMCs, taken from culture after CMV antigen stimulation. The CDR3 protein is CASSPSGITDTQYF. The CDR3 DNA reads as TGTGCCAGCAGCCCATCGGGCATCACAGATACGCAGTATTTT.